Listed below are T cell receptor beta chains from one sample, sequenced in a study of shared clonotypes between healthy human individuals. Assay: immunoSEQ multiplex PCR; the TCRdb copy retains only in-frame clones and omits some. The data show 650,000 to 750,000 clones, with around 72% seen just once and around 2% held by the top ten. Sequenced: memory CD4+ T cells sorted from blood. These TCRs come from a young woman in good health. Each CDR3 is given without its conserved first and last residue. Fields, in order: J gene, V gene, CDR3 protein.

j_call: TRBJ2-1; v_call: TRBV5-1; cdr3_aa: ASSLAAGGSEGEQF
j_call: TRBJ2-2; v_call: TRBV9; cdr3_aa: ASSVVPGGETGELF
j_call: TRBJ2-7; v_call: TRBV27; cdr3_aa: ASSLRTTGEQY
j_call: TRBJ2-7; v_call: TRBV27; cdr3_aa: ASSPVGGTDGEQY
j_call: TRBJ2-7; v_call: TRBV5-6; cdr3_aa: ASRKTGGAYEQY
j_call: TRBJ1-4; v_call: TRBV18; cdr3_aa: ASSSSTNEKLF
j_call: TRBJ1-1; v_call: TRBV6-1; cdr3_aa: ASLVTGRFSAEAF
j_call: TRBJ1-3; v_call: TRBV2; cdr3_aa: ASSEYWDNIPSSGNTIY
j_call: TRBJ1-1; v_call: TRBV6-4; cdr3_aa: ASRQNGGSPEAF
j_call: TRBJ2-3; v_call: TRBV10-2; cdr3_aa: ASRLAGASTDTQY
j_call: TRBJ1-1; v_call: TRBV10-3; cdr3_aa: AISKDTNTEAF
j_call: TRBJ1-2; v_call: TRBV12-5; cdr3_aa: ASGKGAQDGYT
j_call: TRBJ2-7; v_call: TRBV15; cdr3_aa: ATSSSPTGFGEQY
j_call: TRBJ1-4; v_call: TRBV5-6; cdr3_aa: ASTRGNSYEKLF
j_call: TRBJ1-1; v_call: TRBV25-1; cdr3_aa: ASISSPGRGAF
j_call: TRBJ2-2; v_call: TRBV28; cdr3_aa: ASSFLFGELF
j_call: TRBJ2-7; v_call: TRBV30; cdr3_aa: AWRPGTSGSRQY
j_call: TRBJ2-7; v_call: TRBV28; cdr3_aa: ASSLRRQIYEQY
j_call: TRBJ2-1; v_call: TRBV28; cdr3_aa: ASSGGTKNQEQF
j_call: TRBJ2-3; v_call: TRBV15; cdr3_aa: ATSRDYSATSTDTQY
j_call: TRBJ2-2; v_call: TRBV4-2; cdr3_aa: ASSHSSGTSTGELF
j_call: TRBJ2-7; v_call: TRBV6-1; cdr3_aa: ASSGWRDREDEQY
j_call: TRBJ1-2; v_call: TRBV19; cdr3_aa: ASRSGAAGEGYGYT
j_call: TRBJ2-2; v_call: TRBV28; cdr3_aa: ASSLAGVRTGELF
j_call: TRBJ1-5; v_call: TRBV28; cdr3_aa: ASSFVGSNRGINQPQH
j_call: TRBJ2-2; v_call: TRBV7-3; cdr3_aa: ASKREGPGELF
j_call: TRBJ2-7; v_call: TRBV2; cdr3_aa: ASSVYGPYEQY
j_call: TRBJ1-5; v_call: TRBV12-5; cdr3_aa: ASGSRQGYDQPQH
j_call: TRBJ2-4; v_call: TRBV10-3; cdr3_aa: AISAIKAGSSAAKNIQY
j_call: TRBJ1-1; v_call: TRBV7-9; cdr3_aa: ASSGITGAF
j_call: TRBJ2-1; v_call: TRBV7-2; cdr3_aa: ASSTTALAGGEQF
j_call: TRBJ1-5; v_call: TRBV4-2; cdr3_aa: ASSQDLLGRQGAYQPQH
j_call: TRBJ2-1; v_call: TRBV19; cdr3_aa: ASSIAPGVANEQF
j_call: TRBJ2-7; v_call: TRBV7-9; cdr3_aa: ASSGEGTVYEQY
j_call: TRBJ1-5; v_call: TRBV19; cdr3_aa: ATAGQGRQPQH
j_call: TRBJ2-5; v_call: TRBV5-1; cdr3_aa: ASSSTGARQETQY
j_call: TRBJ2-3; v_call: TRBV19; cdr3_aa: ASSMEREGPGTDTQY
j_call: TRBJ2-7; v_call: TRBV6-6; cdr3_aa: ASSYSGTGSYEQY
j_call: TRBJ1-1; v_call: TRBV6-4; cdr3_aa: ASSDRSRGTEAF
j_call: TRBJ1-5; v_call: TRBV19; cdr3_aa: ASTREATISNQPQH
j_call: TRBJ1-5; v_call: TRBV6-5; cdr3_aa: ASSYRDGRNQPQH
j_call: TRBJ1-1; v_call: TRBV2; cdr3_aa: ASSEGPKRTEAF
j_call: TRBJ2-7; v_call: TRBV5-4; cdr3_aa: ASSLTSPIGRTYEQY
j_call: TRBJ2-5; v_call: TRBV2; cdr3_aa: ASTAWTQQETQY
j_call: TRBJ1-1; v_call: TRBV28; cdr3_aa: ASSAPRASRTEAF
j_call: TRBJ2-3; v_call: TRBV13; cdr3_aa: ASSWGTSGALTDTQY
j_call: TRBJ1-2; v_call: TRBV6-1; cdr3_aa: ASRPGGLYGYT
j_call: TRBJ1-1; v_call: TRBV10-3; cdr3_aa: AIRAGGAQVEAF
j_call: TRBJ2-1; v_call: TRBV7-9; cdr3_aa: ASSFGTAAYLSSYNEQF
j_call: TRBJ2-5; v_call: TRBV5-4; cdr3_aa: ASSPSVTGETQY
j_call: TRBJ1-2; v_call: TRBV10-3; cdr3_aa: AIRGDREANGYT
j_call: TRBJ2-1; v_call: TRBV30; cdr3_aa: AWESGIHRNEQF
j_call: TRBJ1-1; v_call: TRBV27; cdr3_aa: ASSLREGGGTEAF
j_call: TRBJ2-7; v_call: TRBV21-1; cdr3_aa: ASSAGGGLEVTYEQY
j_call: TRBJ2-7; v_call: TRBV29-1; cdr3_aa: SVVPGQGGSEQY